These 5 T cell receptor beta chains share one sample of origin, sequenced in a study of T cells after yellow fever vaccination. TCRdb reanalysed the 5' RACE reads using MiXCR and keeps one entry per CDR3 protein. The sample carries approximately 610,000 distinct CDR3 sequences, about a sixth recorded once. Sequencing was performed on PBMCs, taken around 5 days after the first yellow fever vaccination. These TCRs come from a young man who received the YFV17D yellow fever vaccine.

There are a few counts of this clonotype. This chain links TRBV7-8 with TRBJ2-5, with TRBD1 matching over 8 bases. The germline V gene encodes CDR1 SGHVS and CDR2 FQNEAQ. The CDR3 is 13 amino acids. The V and J ends lost 7 bases and 5 bases, in that order; junction bases with no gene match: 6. Here the CDR3 reads CASTDRAGETQYF. DNA for the CDR3: TGTGCCAGCACGGACAGGGCAGGGGAGACCCAGTACTTC. The complete variable domain, with remaining parts taken from reference TRBV7-8 and TRBJ2-5, reads GAGVSQSPRYKVAKRGQDVALRCDPISGHVSLFWYQQALGQGPEFLTYFQNEAQLDKSGLPSDRFFAERPEGSVSTLKIQRTQQEDSAVYLCASTDRAGETQYFGPGTRLLVL.

The chain uses TRBV5-5 and TRBJ2-1, with 8 bases that match TRBD2. The CDR3 contains 13 residues. Germline values: CDR1 SGHKS, CDR2 YYEKEE (reference sequence). V dropped 7 bases and J dropped 7; count of bases not matched to a gene: 7. The CDR3 sequence: CASRSRGGNEQFF. The CDR3 DNA sequence: TGTGCCAGCCGATCCCGGGGGGGAAATGAGCAGTTCTTC.

The V call is TRBV6-2 or TRBV6-3, the J call TRBJ2-7, with D possibly matching TRBD1 (5 bases). Looked up from germline, CDR1 is MNHEY and CDR2 is SVGEGT. The CDR3 loop spans 13 amino acids. V lost 6 bases to trimming and J lost 0 bases, with 9 bases between them. The CDR3 DNA follows: TGTGCCAGCAGAAGACAGAGCTCCTACGAGCAGTACGTC. It codes for CASRRQSSYEQYV.

The V gene is TRBV2, the J gene TRBJ1-3; 8 nucleotides line up with TRBD1. Germline lookup yields CDR1 SNHLY and CDR2 FYNNEI. The CDR3 has 15 amino acids. Losses at the gene ends were 5 bases for V and 4 bases for J; bases not matched to a gene: 7. CDR3 sequence: CASSTGQGLGNTIYF. The CDR3 coding sequence is TGTGCCAGCAGTACCGGACAGGGCTTGGGAAACACCATATATTTT.

This clonotype was counted at least ten times. The chain is built from TRBV5-5 and TRBJ2-7; 7 bases match TRBD1. V was pared by 1 base and J by 3 bases, with 7 bases of the junction left unmatched. The CDR3 runs to 15 residues. The germline CDR1 and CDR2 sequences are SGHKS and YYEKEE (reference sequence). The CDR3 DNA is TGTGCCAGCAGCTTGTGGGCAGGGGGTATCTACGAGCAGTACTTC. Amino acids: CASSLWAGGIYEQYF.